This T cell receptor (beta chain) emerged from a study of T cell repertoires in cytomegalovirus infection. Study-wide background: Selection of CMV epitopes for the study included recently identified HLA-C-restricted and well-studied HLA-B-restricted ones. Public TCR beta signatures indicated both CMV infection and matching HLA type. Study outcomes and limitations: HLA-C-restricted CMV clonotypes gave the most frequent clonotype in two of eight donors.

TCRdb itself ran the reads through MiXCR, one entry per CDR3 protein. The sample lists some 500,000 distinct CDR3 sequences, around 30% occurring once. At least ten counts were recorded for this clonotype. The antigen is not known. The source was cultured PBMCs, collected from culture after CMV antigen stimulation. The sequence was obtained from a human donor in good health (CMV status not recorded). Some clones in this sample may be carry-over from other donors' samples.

The chain's CDR3 is CASSPGGILTEAFF. CDR3 sequence (DNA): TGTGCCAGCAGCCCGGGGGGTATCTTAACTGAAGCTTTCTTT. This sequence joins TRBV7-2 and TRBJ1-1; maybe TRBD1 (5 bases). The CDR3 spans 14 residues. Trimming pared 5 bases from V and 5 bases from J, leaving 15 bases between. Germline V gene data show CDR1 as SGHTA and CDR2 as FQGNSA.